This T cell receptor beta chain was documented in a study of STAT5B mutations in CD4+ large granular lymphocyte leukemia. Whole-study context: Healthy donors showed HLA-associated enrichment of the CDR3 'QG' motif. Study observations and caveats: Without HLA matching, higher CD4+ than CD8+ T-LGLL clonality could reflect small sample size. Patient CD4-sorted repertoires stayed more clonal than healthy ones after leukemic-clone removal. Main leukemic clonotypes were patient-specific, but roughly 25% appeared at low frequency elsewhere.

This table comes from immunoSEQ multiplex PCR, and its TCRdb copy is limited to in-frame clones, with some not included. The sample has tens of thousands of clones; roughly two thirds are singletons. Comments on this clone: Its specificity is unknown.

The germline CDR1 and CDR2 sequences are SQVTM and ANQGSEA. Losses at the gene ends were 3 bases for V and 11 bases for J; bases not matched to a gene: 10. The CDR3 runs to 14 residues. The V call is TRBV29-1, the J call TRBJ1-5; TRBD1 agrees at 10 bases. The sequence was obtained from a human donor in good health. Sequenced material: CD4+ T cells from blood buffy coats. CDR3 DNA: TGCAGCGTTGAGACAGGGGGCCTCAACGGGGCCCAGCATTTT. As protein: CSVETGGLNGAQHF.